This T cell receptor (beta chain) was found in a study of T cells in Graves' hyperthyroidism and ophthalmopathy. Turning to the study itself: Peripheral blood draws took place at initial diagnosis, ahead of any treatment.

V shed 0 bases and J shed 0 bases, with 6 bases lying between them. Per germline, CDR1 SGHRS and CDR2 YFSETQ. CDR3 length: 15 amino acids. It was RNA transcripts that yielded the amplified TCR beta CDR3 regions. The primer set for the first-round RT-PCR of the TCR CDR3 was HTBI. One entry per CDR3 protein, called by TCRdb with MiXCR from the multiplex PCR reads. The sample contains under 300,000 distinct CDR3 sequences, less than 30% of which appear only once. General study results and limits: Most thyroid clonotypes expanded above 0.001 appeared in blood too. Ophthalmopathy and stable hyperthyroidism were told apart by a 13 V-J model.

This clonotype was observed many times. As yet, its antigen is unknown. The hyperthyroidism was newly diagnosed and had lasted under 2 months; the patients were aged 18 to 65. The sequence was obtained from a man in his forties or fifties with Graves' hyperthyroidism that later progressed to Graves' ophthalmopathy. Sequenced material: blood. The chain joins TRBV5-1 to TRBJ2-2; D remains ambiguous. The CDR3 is CASSLVGSNTGELFF. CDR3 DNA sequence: TGCGCCAGCAGCTTGGTGGGTTCGAACACCGGGGAGCTGTTTTTT.